The clone carrying this T cell receptor beta chain appeared once. Its cognate antigen is unknown. A junction end diverges from the germline sequence, so it may reflect a read error. CDR1 and CDR2 from the germline V gene are SEHNR and FQNEAQ (reference sequence). This CDR3 comprises 15 residues. Healthy Caucasians from Russia aged 6 to 90 served as donors. No fewer than 6 million PBMCs went into each sample. The authors extracted at least 5 micrograms of total RNA per sample. This sample stems from a study of blood T cells in healthy people across ages. Findings and caveats of the study: The diversity estimates, figures obtained from one million T cells, were considered underestimates.

Primers used in a second PCR of roughly 6 to 12 cycles were a sample-barcoded 5' primer and a J-beta primer mix. TCRdb itself ran the 5' RACE reads through MiXCR, one entry per CDR3 protein. The sample records approximately 350,000 distinct CDR3 sequences, roughly half being singletons. The TCR sequence derives from a man in his fifties or sixties in good health. The chain has TRBV7-9 and TRBJ1-1; D remains ambiguous. Sequenced sample: blood. This chain's CDR3 is CASSLASGVSTEAFF. The CDR3 nucleotides read TGTGCCAGCAGCCTAGCCTCGGGAGTCTCAACTGAAGCTTTCTTT.